What follows is one T cell receptor beta chain and its context. The antigen remains undetermined. The source of the sample is a study of Ad26.COV2.S vaccination and SARS-CoV-2 variants. Sequenced by immunoSEQ multiplex PCR; TCRdb stores in-frame clones only, minus some. In the table there are 300,000 to 400,000 clones, approximately 90% of which are singletons. Overall study findings and caveats: Among vaccine recipients, spike-specific TCR breadth exceeded that of placebo recipients. Once vaccination had occurred, spike-specific CD8+ and CD4+ T cell responses reportedly showed substantial breadth. Vaccine and placebo groups showed comparable non-spike TCR breadth.

The treatment: roughly 20 received Ad26.COV2.S at low or high dose, single or two shots; about 5 received placebo; per-sample allocation not given. After the first vaccine or placebo injection, samples were drawn on day 63. Ad26.COV2.S expressed prefusion-stabilized spike from the original Wuhan strain. The sequences come from peripheral blood, collected in a trial of Ad26.COV2.S vaccine versus placebo. The TCR comes from a person between 18 and 65 years old who received the Ad26.COV2.S COVID-19 vaccine or a placebo.

CDR3 sequence (DNA): TGTGCCAGCAGAGCTAGCGGGAGTTGGACAGATACGCAGTATTTT. This gives the protein CASRASGSWTDTQYF. The chain employs TRBV2 and TRBJ2-3, with 10 bases matching TRBD2. The CDR3 length is 15 residues. V dropped 6 bases and J dropped 3; count of bases not matched to a gene: 6. Germline V lookup: CDR1 SNHLY, CDR2 FYNNEI.